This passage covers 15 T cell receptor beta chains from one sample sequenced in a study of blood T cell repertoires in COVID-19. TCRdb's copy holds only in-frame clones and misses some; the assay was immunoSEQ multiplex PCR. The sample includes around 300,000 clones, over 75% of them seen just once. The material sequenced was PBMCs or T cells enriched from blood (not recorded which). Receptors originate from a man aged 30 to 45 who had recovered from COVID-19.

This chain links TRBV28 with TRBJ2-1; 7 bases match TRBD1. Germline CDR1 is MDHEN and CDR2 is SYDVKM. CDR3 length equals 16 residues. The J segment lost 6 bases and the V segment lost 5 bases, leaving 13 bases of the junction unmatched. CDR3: CASSDPRTGISNEQFF. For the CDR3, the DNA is TGTGCCAGCAGTGACCCTAGGACAGGAATATCCAATGAGCAGTTCTTC.

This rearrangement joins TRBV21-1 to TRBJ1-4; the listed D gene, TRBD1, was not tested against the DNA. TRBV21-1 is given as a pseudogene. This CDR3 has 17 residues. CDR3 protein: CASSKAPGRGPNEKLFF. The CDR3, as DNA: TGTGCCAGCAGCAAAGCCCCGGGCAGGGGCCCTAATGAAAAACTGTTTTTT.

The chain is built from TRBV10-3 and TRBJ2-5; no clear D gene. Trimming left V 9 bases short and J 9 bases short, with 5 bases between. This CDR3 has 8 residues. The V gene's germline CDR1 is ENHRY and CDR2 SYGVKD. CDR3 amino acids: CAIPPQYF. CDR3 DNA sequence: TGTGCCATTCCTCCCCAGTACTTC.

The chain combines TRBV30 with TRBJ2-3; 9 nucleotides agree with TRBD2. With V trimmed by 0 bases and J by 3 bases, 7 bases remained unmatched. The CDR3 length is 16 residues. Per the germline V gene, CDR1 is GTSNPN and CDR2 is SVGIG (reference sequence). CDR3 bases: TGTGCCTGGAGTGTTGGAGCGGGGGGAATGACAGATACGCAGTATTTT. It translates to CAWSVGAGGMTDTQYF.

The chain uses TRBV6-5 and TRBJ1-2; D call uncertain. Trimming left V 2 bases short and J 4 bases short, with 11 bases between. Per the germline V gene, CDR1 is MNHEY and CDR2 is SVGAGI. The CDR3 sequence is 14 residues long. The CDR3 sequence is CASSYEPGGYGYTF. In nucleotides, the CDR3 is TGTGCCAGCAGTTACGAGCCAGGTGGCTATGGCTACACCTTC.

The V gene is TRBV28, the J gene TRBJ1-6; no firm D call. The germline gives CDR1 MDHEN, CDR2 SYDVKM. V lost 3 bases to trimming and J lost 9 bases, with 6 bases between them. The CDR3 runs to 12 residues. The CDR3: CASSFGGSPLHF. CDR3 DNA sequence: TGTGCCAGCAGTTTCGGTGGTTCACCCCTCCACTTT.

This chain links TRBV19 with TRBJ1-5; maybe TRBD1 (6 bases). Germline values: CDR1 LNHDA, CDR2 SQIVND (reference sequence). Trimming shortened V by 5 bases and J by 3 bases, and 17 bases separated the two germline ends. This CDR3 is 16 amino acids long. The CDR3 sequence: CASSSIQGFLNQPQHF. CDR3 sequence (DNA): TGTGCCAGTAGTTCCATACAGGGTTTTCTCAATCAGCCCCAGCATTTT.

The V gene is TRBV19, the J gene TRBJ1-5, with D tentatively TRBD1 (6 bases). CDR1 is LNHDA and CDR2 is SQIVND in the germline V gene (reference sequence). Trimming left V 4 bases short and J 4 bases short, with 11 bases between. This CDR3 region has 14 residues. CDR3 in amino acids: CASSKGGANQPQHF. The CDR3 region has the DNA TGTGCCAGTAGTAAAGGGGGGGCAAATCAGCCCCAGCATTTT.

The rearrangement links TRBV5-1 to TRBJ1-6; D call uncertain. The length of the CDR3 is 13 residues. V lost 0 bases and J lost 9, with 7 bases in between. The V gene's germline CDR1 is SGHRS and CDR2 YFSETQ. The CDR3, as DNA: TGCGCCAGCAGCTTGGGTGAGCGTTCACCCCTCCACTTT. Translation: CASSLGERSPLHF. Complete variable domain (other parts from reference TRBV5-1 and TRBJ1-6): KAGVTQTPRYLIKTRGQQVTLSCSPISGHRSVSWYQQTPGQGLQFLFEYFSETQRNKGNFPGRFSGRQFSNSRSEMNVSTLELGDSALYLCASSLGERSPLHFGNGTRLTVT.

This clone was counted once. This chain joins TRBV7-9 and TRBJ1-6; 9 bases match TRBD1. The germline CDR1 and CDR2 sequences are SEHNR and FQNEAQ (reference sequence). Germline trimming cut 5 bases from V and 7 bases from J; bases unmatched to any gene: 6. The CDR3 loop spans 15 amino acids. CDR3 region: CASSRGTGKNSPLHF. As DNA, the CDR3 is TGTGCCAGCAGCCGCGGGACAGGGAAAAATTCACCCCTCCACTTT.

CDR3 sequence: CASSQEGFGGQGGKSSYNEQFF. The CDR3, as DNA: TGTGCCAGCAGCCAAGAGGGTTTTGGGGGACAGGGGGGAAAGAGCTCCTACAATGAGCAGTTCTTC. V usage is TRBV3-1 (or the pseudogene TRBV3-2) and J usage is TRBJ2-1; TRBD1 matches 11 bases. CDR3 length: 22 amino acids. Germline trimming cut 0 bases from V and 0 bases from J; bases unmatched to any gene: 16. CDR1 is LGHDT, CDR2 YNNKEL, per germline (reference sequence).

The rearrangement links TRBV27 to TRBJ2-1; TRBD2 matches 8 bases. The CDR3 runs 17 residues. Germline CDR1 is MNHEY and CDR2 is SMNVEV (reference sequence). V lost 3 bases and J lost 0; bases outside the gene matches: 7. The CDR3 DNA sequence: TGTGCCAGCAGTTTTTCAGCGGGGGCCCTCTCCTACAATGAGCAGTTCTTC. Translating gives CASSFSAGALSYNEQFF.

The CDR3, as DNA: TGTGCCAGCGGAGCGGGGCAGAGAACAGATACGCAGTATTTT. It is translated as CASGAGQRTDTQYF. V usage is TRBV6-4 and J usage is TRBJ2-3, with 7 bases aligning to TRBD2. The germline V gene has CDR1 MRHNA and CDR2 SNTAGT. This CDR3 has 14 amino acids. With 8 bases clipped from V and 3 bases from J, the junction kept 8 bases outside the gene matches.

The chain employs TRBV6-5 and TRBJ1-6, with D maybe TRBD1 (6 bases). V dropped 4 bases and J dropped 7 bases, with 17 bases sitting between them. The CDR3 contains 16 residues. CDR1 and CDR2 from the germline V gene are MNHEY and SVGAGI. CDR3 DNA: TGTGCCAGCAGTTCTCACTTAGACAGGACCAATTCACCCCTCCACTTT. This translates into CASSSHLDRTNSPLHF.

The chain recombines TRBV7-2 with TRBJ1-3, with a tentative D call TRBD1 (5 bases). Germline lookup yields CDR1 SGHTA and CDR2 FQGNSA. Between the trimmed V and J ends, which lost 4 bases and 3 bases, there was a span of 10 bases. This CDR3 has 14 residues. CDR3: CASSWRGGGNTIYF. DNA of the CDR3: TGTGCCAGCAGCTGGAGGGGAGGTGGAAACACCATATATTTT.